These 30 T cell receptor beta chains originate from one sample sequenced in a study of Ad26.COV2.S vaccination and SARS-CoV-2 variants. The table came from immunoSEQ multiplex PCR; TCRdb's copy has only in-frame clones and leaves some out. Of hundreds of thousands of clones in the sample, approximately 88% were seen once. Treatment here: 19 received Ad26.COV2.S at low or high dose, single or two shots; 5 received placebo; per-sample allocation not given. Sampling happened 63 days after the first vaccine or placebo injection. Sequenced here: peripheral blood, sampled in a trial of Ad26.COV2.S vaccine versus placebo. The receptors come from a person between 18 and 59 years old who received the Ad26.COV2.S COVID-19 vaccine or a placebo.

The V call is TRBV30, the J call TRBJ2-1; D gene unclear. CDR1 is GTSNPN and CDR2 is SVGIG in the germline V gene (reference sequence). The CDR3 length is 11 residues. The V end was cut by 0 bases, the J end by 16 bases, with 13 bases between. CDR3 bases: TGTGCCTGGAGTGTAGCGAAGACCCTCTTCTTC. Residues: CAWSVAKTLFF.

This clone has only one observation. The chain's CDR3 is CASSWFEGTGELFF. CDR3 in DNA: TGTGCCAGCAGCTGGTTCGAGGGCACCGGGGAGCTGTTTTTT. The rearrangement links TRBV5-4 to TRBJ2-2; a possible D gene is TRBD2 (5 bases). This CDR3 has 14 amino acids. V lost 3 bases and J lost 4, with 10 bases in between. CDR1 and CDR2 (germline): SGHNT, YYREEE (reference sequence).

The rearrangement joins TRBV7-2 to TRBJ2-3; D is perhaps TRBD1 or TRBD2 (5 bases each). Between the trimmed V and J ends, which lost 8 bases and 2 bases, there was a span of 11 bases. There are 13 residues in the CDR3. Germline V lookup: CDR1 SGHTA, CDR2 FQGNSA. The CDR3 sequence: CASRTGTTDTQYF. The DNA of the CDR3 is TGTGCCAGCCGCACCGGGACCACAGATACGCAGTATTTT.

The rearrangement links TRBV27 to TRBJ2-7; D unclear. The germline V gene encodes CDR1 MNHEY and CDR2 SMNVEV (reference sequence). V gave up 4 bases and J gave up 3 bases, with 10 bases separating them. This CDR3 is 13 amino acids long. CDR3 sequence: CASSSLLGYEQYF. DNA of the CDR3: TGTGCCAGCAGTTCCCTCCTAGGCTACGAGCAGTACTTC.

Worth noting for this clone: This sample includes further DNA sequences coding for the same CDR3. V gene TRBV5-1 combines with J gene TRBJ2-5; D not certain. The CDR3 length is 13 residues. From germline, CDR1 is SGHRS and CDR2 YFSETQ. Trimming took off 0 bases at V and 2 bases at J, with 5 bases between the two ends. The CDR3 DNA is TGCGCCAGCAGCTTGGGGCAGCAAGAGACCCAGTACTTC. As protein: CASSLGQQETQYF.

This chain links TRBV2 with TRBJ2-3, with D unclear. This CDR3 has 14 amino acids. Per the germline V gene, CDR1 is SNHLY and CDR2 is FYNNEI. Trimming pared 5 bases from V and 2 bases from J, leaving 11 bases between. CDR3 region: CASSLQSATDTQYF. CDR3 nucleotide sequence: TGTGCCAGCAGTCTCCAATCCGCCACAGATACGCAGTATTTT.

This clone was seen more than once but under ten times. The V call is TRBV6-5, the J call TRBJ2-1; D unclear. CDR3 size: 12 residues. V was cut by 0 bases and J by 9 bases, with 6 bases left in between. The V gene's germline CDR1 is MNHEY and CDR2 SVGAGI. Here the CDR3 DNA reads TGTGCCAGCAGTTACTCCGGTTCTGAGCAGTTCTTC. Translating gives CASSYSGSEQFF.

The CDR3 region has the DNA TGTGCCAGCAGCGTAAAGACGAACACTGAAGCTTTCTTT. Translated: CASSVKTNTEAFF. The V gene is TRBV6-5, the J gene TRBJ1-1, with D unresolved. CDR3 size: 13 residues. The V gene lost 6 bases and the J gene lost 1 base, with 9 bases spanning the gap. Germline loops: CDR1 MNHEY, CDR2 SVGAGI.

CDR3 region: CASSLQGLPDEQYF. CDR3 sequence (DNA): TGTGCCAGCAGCTTACAGGGACTCCCTGACGAGCAGTACTTC. The V gene is TRBV7-9, the J gene TRBJ2-7; a weak D match, TRBD2 (6 bases). CDR1 is SEHNR, CDR2 FQNEAQ, per germline (reference sequence). V shed 2 bases and J shed 5 bases, with 13 bases lying between them. The CDR3 is made up of 14 amino acids.

This chain uses TRBV4-3 with TRBJ1-2, with TRBD1 identical over 7 bases. Germline-derived CDR1 and CDR2 are LGHNA and YSLEER. Trimming at V came to 1 base and at J to 5 bases, leaving 7 bases not matched to a gene. The CDR3 contains 15 residues. CDR3 loop: CASSQAGGGGYGYTF. DNA of the CDR3: TGCGCCAGCAGCCAAGCAGGGGGGGGAGGATATGGCTACACCTTC.

The rearrangement uses TRBV2 and TRBJ1-2; 9 nucleotides agree with TRBD1. This CDR3 is built from 15 residues. Germline trimming cut 4 bases from V and 4 bases from J; bases unmatched to any gene: 7. Germline V gene data show CDR1 as SNHLY and CDR2 as FYNNEI. CDR3 residues: CASSVQGAPSYGYTF. The CDR3 coding sequence is TGTGCCAGCAGTGTACAGGGGGCCCCATCCTATGGCTACACCTTC.

This clone was seen just once. The chain employs TRBV24-1 and TRBJ1-2; maybe TRBD1 (6 bases). Trimming left V 12 bases short and J 5 bases short, with 21 bases between. CDR3 size: 14 residues. Germline V lookup: CDR1 KGHDR, CDR2 SFDVKD. In nucleotides, the CDR3 is TGTGCCGTGCAGAACCCCCAGGGGCCATATGGCTACACCTTC. Encoded protein: CAVQNPQGPYGYTF.

This chain joins TRBV6-5 and TRBJ1-2; D not resolved. The CDR3 totals 15 residues. The V end lost 6 bases, the J end lost 2 bases, and 16 bases lay between the germline ends. Germline V lookup: CDR1 MNHEY, CDR2 SVGAGI. CDR3 sequence reads: CASRNGRVLNYGYTF. In DNA, the CDR3 is TGTGCCAGCAGGAACGGACGGGTCCTAAACTATGGCTACACCTTC.

This clone was seen ten or more times. The V and J genes are TRBV14 and TRBJ2-7, with D perhaps matching TRBD2 (6 bases). Germline V CDR1 and CDR2: SGHDN, FVKESK. V was pared by 0 bases and J by 2 bases, with 11 bases between. The CDR3 extends over 15 amino acids. CDR3: CASSQDTGSAYEQYF. The DNA of the CDR3 is TGTGCCAGCAGCCAAGACACCGGGAGCGCCTACGAGCAGTACTTC.

This rearrangement joins TRBV3-1 (or the pseudogene TRBV3-2) to TRBJ2-1; 11 positions agree with TRBD2. The germline CDR1 and CDR2 sequences are LGHDT and YNNKEL (reference sequence). The V segment lost 1 base and the J segment 4 bases; nucleotides outside the gene matches: 9. This CDR3 region has 18 residues. This CDR3 is CASSQGGSGRAKYNEQFF. As DNA, the CDR3 is TGTGCCAGCAGCCAAGGTGGTAGCGGGAGGGCCAAGTACAATGAGCAGTTCTTC.

The V call is TRBV12-3 or TRBV12-4, the J call TRBJ1-2; 8 bases line up with TRBD1. The CDR3 is 13 residues long. With 6 bases clipped from V and 4 bases from J, the junction kept 4 bases outside the gene matches. In DNA, the CDR3 is TGTGCCAGCAGAGATACAGGGGGCTATGGCTACACCTTC. This gives the protein CASRDTGGYGYTF.

The chain combines TRBV3-1 (or the pseudogene TRBV3-2) with TRBJ2-1; D gene unclear. The CDR3 runs 16 residues. Per germline, CDR1 LGHDT and CDR2 YNNKEL (reference sequence). V was cut by 2 bases and J by 0 bases, with 11 bases left in between. As DNA, the CDR3 is TGTGCCAGCAGCCAAACGACTGGCGGCTCCTACAATGAGCAGTTCTTC. It is translated as CASSQTTGGSYNEQFF.

CDR3 loop: CASSQDTLGNNEQFF. DNA of the CDR3: TGTGCCAGCAGCCAAGATACGCTCGGGAATAATGAGCAGTTCTTC. The chain joins TRBV14 to TRBJ2-1; D is perhaps TRBD2 (5 bases). Germline V gene lookup returns CDR1 SGHDN and CDR2 FVKESK. The CDR3 length is 15 residues. V lost 0 bases, J lost 7 bases, and 13 bases lay in between.

Points on this clone: This same CDR3 is encoded by further DNA sequences in the sample. The rearrangement links TRBV10-3 to TRBJ1-1; the match to TRBD1 covers 8 bases. The CDR3 is made up of 12 amino acids. Germline assignment: CDR1 ENHRY and CDR2 SYGVKD. V trimming: 8 bases; J trimming: 1 base; junction bases outside the gene matches: 0. The CDR3 DNA follows: TGTGCCATCGGGACAGGGAACACTGAAGCTTTCTTT. This encodes CAIGTGNTEAFF.

CDR3 bases: TGTGCCAGCTCCCACGGACCCGGGACAGCCTCCAATCAGCCCCAGCATTTT. Encoded protein: CASSHGPGTASNQPQHF. This rearrangement joins TRBV18 to TRBJ1-5, with 7 bases fitting TRBD1. The V and J ends lost 6 bases and 3 bases, in that order; junction bases with no gene match: 14. CDR1 KGHSH and CDR2 LQKENI come from the germline V gene. This CDR3 contains 17 residues.

V usage is TRBV2 and J usage is TRBJ1-1; D gene unclear. There are 14 residues in the CDR3. V lost 3 bases and J lost 1, with 9 bases in between. Germline CDR1 reads SNHLY; CDR2 reads FYNNEI. Here the CDR3 DNA reads TGTGCCAGCAGTGATAACGGACCGAACACTGAAGCTTTCTTT. Residues: CASSDNGPNTEAFF.

The J gene is TRBJ2-5, the V gene TRBV6-5; 9 bases line up with TRBD2. This CDR3 comprises 15 residues. The V gene end was trimmed by 4 bases and the J gene end by 2 bases; junction bases not matched to a gene: 5. The germline gives CDR1 MNHEY, CDR2 SVGAGI. The CDR3 is CASSSPTSGQETQYF. CDR3 nucleotide sequence: TGTGCCAGCAGTTCTCCGACTAGCGGACAAGAGACCCAGTACTTC.

V and J are TRBV7-2 and TRBJ2-7; D is unresolved. The CDR3 covers 13 residues. Germline CDR1 reads SGHTA; CDR2 reads FQGNSA. V dropped 5 bases and J dropped 9 bases, with 17 bases sitting between them. CDR3 protein: CASSHAGPMGQYF. The CDR3 coding sequence is TGTGCCAGCAGCCACGCCGGACCGATGGGGCAGTACTTC.

The chain joins TRBV6-5 to TRBJ2-1; 9 nucleotides agree with TRBD2. This CDR3 is 14 amino acids long. The J segment lost 3 bases and the V segment lost 8 bases, leaving 5 bases of the junction unmatched. The germline gives CDR1 MNHEY, CDR2 SVGAGI. The CDR3 nucleotides read TGTGCCAGCCAGCGGGGGGCCGGCTACAATGAGCAGTTCTTC. Protein: CASQRGAGYNEQFF.

This clone was seen only once. The J gene is TRBJ1-4, the V gene TRBV7-9; no definite D call. Germline CDR1 and CDR2: SEHNR and FQNEAQ (reference sequence). The CDR3 totals 14 residues. V lost 5 bases and J lost 7, with 14 bases in between. The CDR3 region has the DNA TGTGCCAGCAGCCCCCGTGGGCCTGGTGAAAAACTGTTTTTT. It translates to CASSPRGPGEKLFF.

A single count supports this clone. This sequence joins TRBV4-1 and TRBJ1-6; D gene ambiguous. Germline CDR1 reads MGHRA; CDR2 reads YSYEKL. Deletions cut 0 bases from V and 4 bases from J, with 13 bases between. This CDR3 region has 17 residues. The CDR3 nucleotides read TGCGCCAGCAGCCAAGAGGGGAATGGGTTTTATAATTCACCCCTCCACTTT. Translated: CASSQEGNGFYNSPLHF.

This chain joins TRBV24-1 and TRBJ2-1; D is uncertain. Trimming took off 4 bases at V and 4 bases at J, with 7 bases between the two ends. CDR3 size: 13 residues. Germline CDR1 is KGHDR and CDR2 is SFDVKD. DNA for the CDR3: TGTGCCACCAGTGACCAAGCTTACAATGAGCAGTTCTTC. Encoded protein: CATSDQAYNEQFF.

The chain combines TRBV3-1 (or the pseudogene TRBV3-2) with TRBJ1-2; possibly TRBD1 for D (6 bases). CDR1 and CDR2 (germline): LGHDT, YNNKEL (reference sequence). With 6 bases removed from V and 8 bases from J, the gap between germline ends came to 19 bases. The CDR3 is 14 amino acids. CDR3 nucleotides: TGTGCCAGCAGTCACCTTGACAGGCTGGGCGGCTACACCTTC. Its translation is CASSHLDRLGGYTF.

The J gene is TRBJ1-3, the V gene TRBV6-1; weak D call: TRBD1 (5 bases). V dropped 4 bases and J dropped 4 bases, with 14 bases sitting between them. This CDR3 has 15 residues. Germline values: CDR1 MNHNS, CDR2 SASEGT. The CDR3 coding sequence is TGTGCCAGCAGTGGAGCCGGGACGACCGGAAACACCATATATTTT. Its protein is CASSGAGTTGNTIYF.

This chain links TRBV10-1 with TRBJ2-5; unclear D gene. CDR1 WNHNN and CDR2 SYGVQD come from the germline V gene (reference sequence). This CDR3 comprises 12 residues. Trimming took off 6 bases at V and 3 bases at J, with 8 bases between the two ends. The CDR3 spells CASRSAKETQYF. The CDR3 nucleotides read TGCGCCAGCAGGAGCGCCAAAGAGACCCAGTACTTC.